This TCR beta chain was captured in a study of shared clonotypes between healthy human individuals. Study context: Plates per donor: three CD4 naive, three CD4 memory, two CD8 naive, one CD8 memory.

Naive CD8 cells comprised CD45RO-negative, CCR7-positively selected cells, excluding terminally differentiated effector memory CD45RA+ cells. About this clone: Its antigen is currently unknown.

Generated by immunoSEQ multiplex PCR, the TCRdb table keeps only in-frame clones and is missing some. The repertoire includes about 2 million clones, about 95% of them detected once, and 0.9% to 1.3% sits in the top ten. The study's findings and limits: Naive subsets generally exceeded memory subsets in estimated richness.

Sample: naive CD8+ T cells sorted from blood. This TCR was sampled from a man younger than 35 in good health.

The CDR3 sequence: CASRDGQLGEKLFF. The CDR3 coding sequence is TGCGCCAGCAGGGACGGACAACTTGGTGAAAAACTGTTTTTT. This chain links TRBV23-1 with TRBJ1-4, with D maybe TRBD1 (5 bases). TRBV23-1 is labeled an ORF, and its function is uncertain. This CDR3 is 14 amino acids long. Trimming cost V 6 bases and J 7 bases, with 15 bases left between them.